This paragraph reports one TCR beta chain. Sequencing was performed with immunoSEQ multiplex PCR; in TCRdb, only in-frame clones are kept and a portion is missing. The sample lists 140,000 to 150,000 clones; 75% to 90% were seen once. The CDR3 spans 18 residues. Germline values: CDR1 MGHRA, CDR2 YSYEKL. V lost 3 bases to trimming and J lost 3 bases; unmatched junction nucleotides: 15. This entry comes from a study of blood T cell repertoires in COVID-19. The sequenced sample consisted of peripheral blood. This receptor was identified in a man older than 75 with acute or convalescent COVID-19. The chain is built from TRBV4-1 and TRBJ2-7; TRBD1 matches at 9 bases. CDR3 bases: TGCGCCAGCAGCCATATGGTGGGCGGACCGGGACAGGGCTACGAGCAGTACTTC. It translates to CASSHMVGGPGQGYEQYF.